These T cell receptor beta chains were read from a single sample in a study of blood T cell repertoires in COVID-19. Assay: immunoSEQ multiplex PCR; the TCRdb copy retains only in-frame clones and omits some. The data show about 160,000 clones, around 85% seen once. The sequencing sample was made of peripheral blood. These receptors were taken from a human donor with acute or convalescent COVID-19. The donor label of this sample is uncertain. Each CDR3 is given with its conserved first and last residue. A D gene is named only where the DNA matches it firmly. For some rows the clone size is stated as once, few or many, or as a class when expanded; others skip it.

>NA|TRBD1|TRBV7-9|TRBJ1-6
CASSLVTGVGNSPLHF
TGTGCCAGCAGCTTAGTAACAGGGGTAGGAAATTCACCCCTCCACTTT
>NA|TRBD1|TRBV4-2|TRBJ2-7
CASSQVRVQGSYEQYF
TGTGCCAGCAGCCAAGTCAGGGTACAGGGGTCCTACGAGCAGTACTTC
>NA|NA|TRBV20-1|TRBJ1-6
CSARDSLSQAF
TGCAGTGCTAGAGATTCCCTGAGTCAGGCCTTT
>NA|NA|TRBV7-9|TRBJ1-2
CASSEFGGDYGYTF
TGTGCCAGCAGCGAATTTGGGGGGGACTATGGCTACACCTTC
>NA|TRBD1|TRBV7-3|TRBJ1-6
CASREGRGRVSPLHF
TGTGCCAGCAGGGAAGGCAGGGGGCGGGTTTCACCCCTCCACTTT
>NA|NA|TRBV2|TRBJ1-3
CASSPGGVLSGNTIYF
TGTGCCAGCAGCCCGGGGGGGGTGCTTTCTGGAAACACCATATATTTT
>NA|NA|TRBV6-5|TRBJ1-2
CASTTGGDYGYTF
TGTGCCAGCACCACGGGGGGCGACTATGGCTACACCTTC
>NA|NA|TRBV7-3|TRBJ1-1
CASILVGGLANTEAFF
TGTGCCAGCATCCTGGTAGGGGGATTGGCGAACACTGAAGCTTTCTTT
>NA|TRBD1|TRBV7-9|TRBJ1-4
CASSSTGGWGEKLFF
TGTGCCAGCAGCTCAACAGGGGGATGGGGTGAAAAACTGTTTTTT
>NA|NA|TRBV18|TRBJ1-6
CASSPTFGSESYNSPLHF
TGTGCCAGCTCACCGACCTTCGGCAGCGAATCTTATAATTCACCCCTCCACTTT
>NA|TRBD1|TRBV15|TRBJ2-2
CATSRDPFLGQGIDGELFF
TGTGCCACCAGCAGAGATCCTTTTCTGGGACAGGGGATCGACGGGGAGCTGTTTTTT
>few|TRBD2|TRBV7-6|TRBJ2-5
CASSLSPSGGQETQYF
TGTGCCAGCAGCTTATCACCTAGCGGGGGTCAAGAGACCCAGTACTTC
>NA|TRBD1|TRBV10-2|TRBJ1-1
CASRRTGVNTEAFF
TGCGCCAGCCGCCGGACAGGGGTGAACACTGAAGCTTTCTTT
>NA|TRBD1|TRBV5-4|TRBJ2-5
CASSLGGQGATETQYF
TGTGCCAGCAGCTTGGGAGGACAGGGGGCCACAGAGACCCAGTACTTC
>NA|TRBD1|TRBV5-1|TRBJ1-2
CASSLRILGTDPYGYTF
TGCGCCAGCAGCTTACGGATATTGGGGACAGACCCCTATGGCTACACCTTC
>NA|NA|TRBV18|TRBJ2-7
CASSPGQGGTYEQYF
TGTGCCAGCTCACCGGGGCAGGGGGGCACCTACGAGCAGTACTTC
>NA|TRBD1|TRBV5-1|TRBJ2-2
CASSLRGTGGPGELFF
TGCGCCAGCAGCTTGCGGGGGACAGGGGGCCCCGGGGAGCTGTTTTTT
>few|NA|TRBV4-1|TRBJ1-1
CASSHSPVNTEAFF
TGCGCCAGCAGCCATTCCCCTGTGAACACTGAAGCTTTCTTT
>NA|NA|TRBV30|TRBJ1-6
CAWSVDTTNSPLHF
TGTGCCTGGAGTGTCGACACAACTAATTCACCCCTCCACTTT
>NA|NA|TRBV3-1/TRBV3-2|TRBJ2-4
CASSQGHAKNIQYF
TGTGCCAGCAGCCAAGGACACGCCAAAAACATTCAGTACTTC
>NA|NA|TRBV9|TRBJ2-3
CASTRGTHSTDTQYF
TGTGCCAGCACCCGGGGAACCCACTCCACAGATACGCAGTATTTT
>NA|NA|TRBV19|TRBJ1-6
CASSAYRADNSPLHF
TGTGCCAGTAGTGCCTACAGGGCTGATAATTCACCCCTCCACTTT
>NA|NA|TRBV28|TRBJ1-5
CASSKEITVSNQPQHF
TGTGCCAGCAGTAAGGAGATTACGGTCAGCAATCAGCCCCAGCATTTT
>NA|NA|TRBV19|TRBJ2-7
CASSIVPGNTNTYEQYF
TGTGCCAGTAGTATAGTCCCCGGGAATACTAATACCTACGAGCAGTACTTC
>NA|NA|TRBV27|TRBJ2-2
CASSLSGRTLTGELFF
TGTGCCAGCAGTTTATCGGGCAGAACCCTAACCGGGGAGCTGTTTTTT
>NA|TRBD1|TRBV2|TRBJ1-2
CASSEVGTGNGYTF
TGTGCCAGCAGTGAAGTTGGGACAGGAAATGGCTACACCTTC
>NA|TRBD2|TRBV28|TRBJ2-5
CASSGLAGGLWETQYF
TGTGCCAGCAGCGGACTAGCGGGGGGCCTCTGGGAGACCCAGTACTTC
>NA|NA|TRBV28|TRBJ2-2
CASSLGLLTGELFF
TGTGCCAGCAGTTTAGGGCTTCTCACCGGGGAGCTGTTTTTT
>NA|NA|TRBV19|TRBJ1-1
CASSTARVVNTEAFF
TGTGCCAGTAGTACGGCCAGGGTTGTGAACACTGAAGCTTTCTTT